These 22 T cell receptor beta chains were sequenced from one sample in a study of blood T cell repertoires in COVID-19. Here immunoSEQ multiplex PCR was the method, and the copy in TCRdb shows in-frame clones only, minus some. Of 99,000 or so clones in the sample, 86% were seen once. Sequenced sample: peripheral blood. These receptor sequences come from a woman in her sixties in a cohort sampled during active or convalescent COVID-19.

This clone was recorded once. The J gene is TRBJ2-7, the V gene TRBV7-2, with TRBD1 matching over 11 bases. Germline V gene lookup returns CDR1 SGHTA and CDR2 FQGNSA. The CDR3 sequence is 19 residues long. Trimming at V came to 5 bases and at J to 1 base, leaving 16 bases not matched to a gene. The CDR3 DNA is TGTGCCAGCAGCCCGACACCCCAGGACAGGGGGCGGAGGTCCTACGAGCAGTACTTC. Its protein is CASSPTPQDRGRRSYEQYF.

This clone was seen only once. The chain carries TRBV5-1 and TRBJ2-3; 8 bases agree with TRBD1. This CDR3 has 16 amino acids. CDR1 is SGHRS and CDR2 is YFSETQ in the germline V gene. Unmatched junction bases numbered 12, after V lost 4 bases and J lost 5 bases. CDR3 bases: TGCGCCAGCAGCCCGGGAGTCGGACAGGGTGGAGATACGCAGTATTTT. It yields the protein CASSPGVGQGGDTQYF.

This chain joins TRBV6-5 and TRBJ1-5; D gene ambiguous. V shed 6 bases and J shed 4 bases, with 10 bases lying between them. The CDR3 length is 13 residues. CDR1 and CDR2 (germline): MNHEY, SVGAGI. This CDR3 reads CASSRQQNQPQHF. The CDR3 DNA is TGTGCCAGCAGCCGACAACAAAATCAGCCCCAGCATTTT.

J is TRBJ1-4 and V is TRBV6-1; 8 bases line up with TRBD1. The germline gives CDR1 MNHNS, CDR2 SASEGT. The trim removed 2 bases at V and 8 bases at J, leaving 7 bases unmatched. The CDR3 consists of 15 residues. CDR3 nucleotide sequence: TGTGCCAGCAGTGAACAGGACAGGGCTGGAGAAAAACTGTTTTTT. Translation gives CASSEQDRAGEKLFF.

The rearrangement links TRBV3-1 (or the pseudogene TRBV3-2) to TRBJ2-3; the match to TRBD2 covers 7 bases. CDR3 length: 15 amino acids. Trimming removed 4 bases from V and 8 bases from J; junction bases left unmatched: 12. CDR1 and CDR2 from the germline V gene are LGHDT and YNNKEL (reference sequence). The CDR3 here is CASSPMGGRAGTQYF. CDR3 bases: TGTGCCAGCAGCCCCATGGGGGGGAGGGCCGGTACGCAGTATTTT.

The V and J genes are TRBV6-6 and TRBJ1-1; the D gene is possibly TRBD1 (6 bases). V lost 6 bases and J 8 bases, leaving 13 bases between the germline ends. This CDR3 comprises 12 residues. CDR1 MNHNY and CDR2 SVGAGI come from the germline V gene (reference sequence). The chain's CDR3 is CASRADRLEAFF. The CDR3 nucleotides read TGTGCCAGCAGAGCGGACAGACTCGAAGCTTTCTTT.

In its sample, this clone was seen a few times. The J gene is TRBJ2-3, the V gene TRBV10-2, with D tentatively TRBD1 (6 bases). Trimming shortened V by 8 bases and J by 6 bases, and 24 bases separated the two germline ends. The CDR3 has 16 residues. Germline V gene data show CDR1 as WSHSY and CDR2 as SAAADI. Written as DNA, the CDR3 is TGCGCCAGCGGACGGCACAGGGATCTATCAACGGATACGCAGTATTTT. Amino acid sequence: CASGRHRDLSTDTQYF.

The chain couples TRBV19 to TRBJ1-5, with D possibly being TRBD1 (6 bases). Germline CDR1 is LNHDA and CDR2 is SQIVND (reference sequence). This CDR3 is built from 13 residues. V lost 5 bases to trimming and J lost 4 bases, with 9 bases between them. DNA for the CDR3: TGTGCCAGTAGTTTTGACAGGAATCAGCCCCAGCATTTT. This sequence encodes CASSFDRNQPQHF. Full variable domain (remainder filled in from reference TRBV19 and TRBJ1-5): DGGITQSPKYLFRKEGQNVTLSCEQNLNHDAMYWYRQDPGQGLRLIYYSQIVNDFQKGDIAEGYSVSREKKESFPLTVTSAQKNPTAFYLCASSFDRNQPQHFGDGTRLSIL.

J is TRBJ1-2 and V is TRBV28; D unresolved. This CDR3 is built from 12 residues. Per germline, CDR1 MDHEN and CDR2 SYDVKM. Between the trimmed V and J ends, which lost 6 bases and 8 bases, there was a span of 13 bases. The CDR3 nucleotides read TGTGCCAGCAGGCCCCCTACAGTCGGCTACACCTTC. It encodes CASRPPTVGYTF.

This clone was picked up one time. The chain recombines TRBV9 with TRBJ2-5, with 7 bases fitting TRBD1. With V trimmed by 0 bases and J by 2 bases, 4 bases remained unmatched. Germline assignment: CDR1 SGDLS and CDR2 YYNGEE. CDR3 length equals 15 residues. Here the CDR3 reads CASSVAGTDQETQYF. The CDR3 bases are TGTGCCAGCAGCGTAGCAGGGACAGATCAAGAGACCCAGTACTTC.

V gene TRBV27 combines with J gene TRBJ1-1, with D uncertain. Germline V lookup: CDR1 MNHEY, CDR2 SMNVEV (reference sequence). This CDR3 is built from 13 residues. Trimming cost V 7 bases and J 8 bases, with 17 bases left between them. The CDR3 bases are TGTGCCAGCATCGGTGGTCGGCAGGTAGAAGCTTTCTTT. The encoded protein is CASIGGRQVEAFF.

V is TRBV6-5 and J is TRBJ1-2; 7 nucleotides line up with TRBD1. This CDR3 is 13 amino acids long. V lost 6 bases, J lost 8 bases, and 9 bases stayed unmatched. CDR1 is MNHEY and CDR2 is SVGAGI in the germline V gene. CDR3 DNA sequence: TGTGCCAGCAGCCGCGACGACAGGGCAGGCTACACCTTC. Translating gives CASSRDDRAGYTF.

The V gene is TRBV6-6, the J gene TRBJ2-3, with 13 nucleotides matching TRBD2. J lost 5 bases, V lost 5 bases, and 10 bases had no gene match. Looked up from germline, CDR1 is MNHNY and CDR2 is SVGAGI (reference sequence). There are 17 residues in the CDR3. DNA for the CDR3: TGTGCCAGCAGTCTAGTGACTAGCGGGGGGCTTCGAGATACGCAGTATTTT. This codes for CASSLVTSGGLRDTQYF.

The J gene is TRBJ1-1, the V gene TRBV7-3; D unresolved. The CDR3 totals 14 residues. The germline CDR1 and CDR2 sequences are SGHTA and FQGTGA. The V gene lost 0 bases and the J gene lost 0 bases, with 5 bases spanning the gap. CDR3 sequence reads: CASSLTRVNTEAFF. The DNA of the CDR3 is TGTGCCAGCAGCTTAACGAGGGTGAACACTGAAGCTTTCTTT. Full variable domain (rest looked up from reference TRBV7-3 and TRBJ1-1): GAGVSQTPSNKVTEKGKYVELRCDPISGHTALYWYRQSLGQGPEFLIYFQGTGAADDSGLPNDRFFAVRPEGSVSTLKIQRTERGDSAVYLCASSLTRVNTEAFFGQGTRLTVV.

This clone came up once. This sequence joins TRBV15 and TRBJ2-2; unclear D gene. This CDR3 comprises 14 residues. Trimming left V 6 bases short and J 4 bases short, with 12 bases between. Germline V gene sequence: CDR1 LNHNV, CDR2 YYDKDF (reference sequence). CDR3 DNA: TGTGCCACCAGTCGCCAGGCAGGCACCGGGGAGCTGTTTTTT. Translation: CATSRQAGTGELFF.

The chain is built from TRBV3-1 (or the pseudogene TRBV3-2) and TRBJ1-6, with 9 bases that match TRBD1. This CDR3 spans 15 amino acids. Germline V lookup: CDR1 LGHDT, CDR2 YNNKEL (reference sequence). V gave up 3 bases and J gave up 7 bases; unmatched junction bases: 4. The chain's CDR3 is CASSQSGTGNSPLHF. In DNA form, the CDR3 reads TGTGCCAGCAGCCAGTCCGGGACAGGGAATTCACCCCTCCACTTT.

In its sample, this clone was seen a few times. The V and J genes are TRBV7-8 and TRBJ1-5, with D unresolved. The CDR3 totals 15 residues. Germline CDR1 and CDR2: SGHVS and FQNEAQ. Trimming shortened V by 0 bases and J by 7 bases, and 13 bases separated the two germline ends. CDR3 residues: CASSLALGGGQPQHF. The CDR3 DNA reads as TGTGCCAGCAGCTTAGCGCTGGGAGGCGGCCAGCCCCAGCATTTT. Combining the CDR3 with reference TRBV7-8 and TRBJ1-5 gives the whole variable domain GAGVSQSPRYKVAKRGQDVALRCDPISGHVSLFWYQQALGQGPEFLTYFQNEAQLDKSGLPSDRFFAERPEGSVSTLKIQRTQQEDSAVYLCASSLALGGGQPQHFGDGTRLSIL.

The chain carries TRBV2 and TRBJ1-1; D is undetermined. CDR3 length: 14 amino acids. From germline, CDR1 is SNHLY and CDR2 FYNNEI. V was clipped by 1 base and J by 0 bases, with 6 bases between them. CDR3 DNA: TGTGCCAGCAGTGAAGAAGTAGTGAACACTGAAGCTTTCTTT. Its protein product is CASSEEVVNTEAFF.

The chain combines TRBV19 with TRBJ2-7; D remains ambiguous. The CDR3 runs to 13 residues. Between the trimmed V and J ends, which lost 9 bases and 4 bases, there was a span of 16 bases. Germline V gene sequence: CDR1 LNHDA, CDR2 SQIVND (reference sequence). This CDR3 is CASRPGTDYEQYF. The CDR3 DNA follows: TGTGCCAGCCGACCCGGCACAGATTACGAGCAGTACTTC.

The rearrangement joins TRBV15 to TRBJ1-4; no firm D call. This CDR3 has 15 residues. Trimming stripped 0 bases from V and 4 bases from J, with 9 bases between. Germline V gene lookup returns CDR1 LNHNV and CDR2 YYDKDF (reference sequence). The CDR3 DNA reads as TGTGCCACCAGCAGAGATCAGTTGTTTAATGAAAAACTGTTTTTT. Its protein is CATSRDQLFNEKLFF.

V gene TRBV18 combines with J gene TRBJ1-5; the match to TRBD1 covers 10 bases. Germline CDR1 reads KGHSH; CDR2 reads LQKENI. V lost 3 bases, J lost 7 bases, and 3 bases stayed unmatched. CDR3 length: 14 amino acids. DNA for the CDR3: TGTGCCAGCTCACCGGGACAGGGGTTACAGCCCCAGCATTTT. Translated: CASSPGQGLQPQHF.

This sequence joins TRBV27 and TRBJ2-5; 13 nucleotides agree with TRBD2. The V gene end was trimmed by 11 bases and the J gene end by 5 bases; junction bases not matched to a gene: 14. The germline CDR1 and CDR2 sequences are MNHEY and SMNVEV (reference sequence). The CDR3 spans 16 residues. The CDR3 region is CASQSTSGRAWETQYF. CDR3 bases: TGTGCCTCCCAGAGTACTAGCGGGAGGGCCTGGGAGACCCAGTACTTC.